These 16 T cell receptor beta chains were all obtained from the same sample, sequenced in a study of control samples from healthy donors and cancer patients. TCRdb keeps only in-frame clones here, not all; method: immunoSEQ multiplex PCR. The table records 100,000 or so clones, approximately 82% of them present only once. The sample comprised blood. The receptors here all came from a woman aged 55-70 years in good health.

The CDR3 nucleotides read TGTGCCAGCAGTGAAGTCCCCACAGATACGCAGTATTTT. It encodes CASSEVPTDTQYF. V and J are TRBV6-1 and TRBJ2-3, with D hard to call. The V end was cut by 1 base, the J end by 2 bases, with 4 bases between. Looked up from germline, CDR1 is MNHNS and CDR2 is SASEGT. CDR3 length: 13 amino acids.

The chain carries TRBV9 and TRBJ1-3; 8 bases line up with TRBD1. Germline V CDR1 and CDR2: SGDLS, YYNGEE. The V gene end was trimmed by 5 bases and the J gene end by 8 bases; junction bases not matched to a gene: 9. The CDR3 totals 14 residues. The CDR3 region is CASSRTGSSDTIYF. In DNA form, the CDR3 reads TGTGCCAGCAGTCGGACAGGGAGTTCCGACACCATATATTTT.

The chain recombines TRBV28 with TRBJ1-2; perhaps TRBD1 as D (6 bases). This CDR3 region has 16 residues. Germline CDR1 is MDHEN and CDR2 is SYDVKM. V lost 4 bases to trimming and J lost 0 bases, with 15 bases between them. The CDR3 loop reads CASSWNFGGANYGYTF. CDR3 nucleotides: TGTGCCAGCAGTTGGAATTTTGGGGGCGCTAACTATGGCTACACCTTC.

CDR3 in amino acids: CASSLGGVHTDSYGYTF. The CDR3 nucleotides read TGTGCCAGCAGTTTGGGGGGGGTCCATACTGACTCCTATGGCTACACCTTC. This sequence joins TRBV28 and TRBJ1-2; perhaps TRBD1 as D (5 bases). Germline loops: CDR1 MDHEN, CDR2 SYDVKM. V was cut by 3 bases and J by 4 bases, with 21 bases left in between. The CDR3 is 17 residues long.

This chain links TRBV29-1 with TRBJ1-5; a weak D match, TRBD1 (6 bases). Germline V gene sequence: CDR1 SQVTM, CDR2 ANQGSEA. Trimming shortened V by 6 bases and J by 0 bases, and 12 bases separated the two germline ends. There are 14 residues in the CDR3. In nucleotides, the CDR3 is TGCAGCGTAGGGGGGGACAATAGCAATCAGCCCCAGCATTTT. The encoded protein is CSVGGDNSNQPQHF.

The table lists this clone with a few counts. This sequence joins TRBV7-2 and TRBJ2-7; 13 nucleotides align to TRBD2. The CDR3 has 14 residues. Trimming took 3 bases from V and 7 from J; bases not matched to a gene: 3. Per the germline V gene, CDR1 is SGHTA and CDR2 is FQGNSA. The CDR3 DNA reads as TGTGCCAGCAGCTTTACTAGCGGGGGGGTGGAGCAGTACTTC. Its translation: CASSFTSGGVEQYF.

This chain joins TRBV5-8 and TRBJ1-2; D gene uncertain. Germline-derived CDR1 and CDR2 are SGHTS and YDEGEE. With 3 bases removed from V and 3 bases from J, the gap between germline ends came to 15 bases. The CDR3 covers 15 residues. CDR3 bases: TGTGCCAGCAGCTGGGGTGGAGGCTCGGACTATGGCTACACCTTC. It is translated as CASSWGGGSDYGYTF.

The rearrangement joins TRBV13 to TRBJ2-3; TRBD1 matches at 9 bases. The CDR3 covers 18 residues. V was pared by 5 bases and J by 2 bases, with 14 bases of the junction left unmatched. The V gene's germline CDR1 is PRHDT and CDR2 FYEKMQ (reference sequence). CDR3 in amino acids: CASSLIHAGTGTTDTQYF. The CDR3, as DNA: TGTGCCAGCAGCCTAATCCATGCCGGGACAGGGACCACAGATACGCAGTATTTT.

The gene calls are TRBV19 and TRBJ1-4, with D perhaps matching TRBD1 (6 bases). Trimming cost V 4 bases and J 5 bases, with 11 bases left between them. The germline V gene has CDR1 LNHDA and CDR2 SQIVND (reference sequence). This CDR3 has 14 amino acids. CDR3 in DNA: TGTGCCAGTAGTACCCAGGGGCGAAATGAAAAACTGTTTTTT. The encoded protein is CASSTQGRNEKLFF.

This chain uses TRBV5-1 with TRBJ2-5; 9 bases line up with TRBD2. The trim removed 2 bases at V and 2 bases at J, leaving 7 bases unmatched. This CDR3 is built from 16 residues. Germline CDR1 is SGHRS and CDR2 is YFSETQ. CDR3: CASSLPRGGGQETQYF. In DNA, the CDR3 is TGCGCCAGCAGCTTACCTCGCGGGGGGGGGCAAGAGACCCAGTACTTC.

This rearrangement joins TRBV28 to TRBJ2-7; tentatively, D is TRBD2 (5 bases). The ends were cut back, 5 bases at V and 3 bases at J, with 11 bases in the middle. Looked up from germline, CDR1 is MDHEN and CDR2 is SYDVKM. CDR3 length: 13 amino acids. CDR3 region: CASSLEGSYEQYF. The DNA of the CDR3 is TGTGCCAGCAGTCTCGAGGGTAGCTACGAGCAGTACTTC.

This clone was found once. The gene calls are TRBV6-6 and TRBJ1-1, with 11 positions matching TRBD1. The CDR3 spans 16 residues. Germline V lookup: CDR1 MNHNY, CDR2 SVGAGI (reference sequence). V shed 5 bases and J 0 bases; nucleotides not matched to a gene: 5. This CDR3 reads CASSRTGGSVNTEAFF. CDR3 nucleotides: TGTGCCAGCAGTCGGACAGGGGGCAGCGTGAACACTGAAGCTTTCTTT.

This chain joins TRBV29-1 and TRBJ2-7; 7 bases map to TRBD1. CDR3 length: 10 amino acids. CDR1 and CDR2 from the germline V gene are SQVTM and ANQGSEA. J lost 5 bases, V lost 6 bases, and 1 base had no gene match. The CDR3 sequence: CSVRGNEQYF. The CDR3 DNA reads as TGCAGCGTCAGGGGGAACGAGCAGTACTTC.

This clone was found a few times. V and J are TRBV18 and TRBJ2-1, with D tentatively TRBD2 (5 bases). V lost 0 bases and J 3 bases, leaving 6 bases between the germline ends. The CDR3 has 14 residues. From germline, CDR1 is KGHSH and CDR2 LQKENI. The CDR3 DNA is TGTGCCAGCTCACCACCCCGGGACTACAATGAGCAGTTCTTC. Amino acids: CASSPPRDYNEQFF.

The J gene is TRBJ2-3, the V gene TRBV18, with TRBD2 matching over 7 bases. V trimming: 2 bases; J trimming: 1 base; junction bases outside the gene matches: 3. The CDR3 has 15 residues. CDR1 KGHSH and CDR2 LQKENI come from the germline V gene. CDR3 amino acids: CASSPFAGGTDTQYF. The CDR3 DNA is TGTGCCAGCTCACCATTTGCGGGGGGCACAGATACGCAGTATTTT.

The chain is built from TRBV28 and TRBJ2-3, with 7 bases fitting TRBD1. After removal of 3 bases from V and 4 bases from J, the junction contained 7 bases not matched to a gene. The CDR3 runs 15 residues. Germline V gene sequence: CDR1 MDHEN, CDR2 SYDVKM. In DNA, the CDR3 is TGTGCCAGCAGTTTGGTAGGGGGCGCCCCAGATACGCAGTATTTT. Its protein is CASSLVGGAPDTQYF.